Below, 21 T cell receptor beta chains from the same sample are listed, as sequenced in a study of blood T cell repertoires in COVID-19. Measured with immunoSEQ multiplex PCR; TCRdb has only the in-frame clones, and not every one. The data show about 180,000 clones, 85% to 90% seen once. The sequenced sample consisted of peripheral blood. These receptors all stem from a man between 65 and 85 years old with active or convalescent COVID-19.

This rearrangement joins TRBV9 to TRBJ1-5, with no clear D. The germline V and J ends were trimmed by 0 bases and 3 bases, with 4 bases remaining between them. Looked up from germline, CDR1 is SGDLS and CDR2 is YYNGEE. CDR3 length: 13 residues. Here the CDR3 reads CASSVGLNQPQHF. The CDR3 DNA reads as TGTGCCAGCAGCGTAGGGCTCAATCAGCCCCAGCATTTT.

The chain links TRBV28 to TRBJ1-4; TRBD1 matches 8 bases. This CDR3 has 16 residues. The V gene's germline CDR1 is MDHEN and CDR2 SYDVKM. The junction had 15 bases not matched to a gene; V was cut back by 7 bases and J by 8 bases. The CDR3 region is CASTLPLGQGNEKLFF. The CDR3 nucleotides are TGTGCCAGCACCCTTCCTCTAGGACAGGGAAACGAAAAACTGTTTTTT.

In nucleotides, the CDR3 is TGTGCCAGCTCACCCGAGGTGAGGTACGCAACTCCTAACTATGGCTACACCTTC. It yields the protein CASSPEVRYATPNYGYTF. The V and J genes are TRBV18 and TRBJ1-2; no clear D. Between the trimmed V and J ends, which lost 3 bases and 0 bases, there was a span of 20 bases. Germline CDR1 and CDR2: KGHSH and LQKENI. The CDR3 extends over 18 amino acids.

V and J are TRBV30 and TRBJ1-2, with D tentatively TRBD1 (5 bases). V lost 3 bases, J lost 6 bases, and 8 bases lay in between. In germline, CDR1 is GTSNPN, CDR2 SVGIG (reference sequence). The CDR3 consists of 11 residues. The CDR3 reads CAWSSGNGYTF. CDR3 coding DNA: TGTGCCTGGAGCTCAGGGAATGGCTACACCTTC. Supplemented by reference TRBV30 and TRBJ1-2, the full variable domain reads SQTIHQWPATLVQPVGSPLSLECTVEGTSNPNLYWYRQAAGRGLQLLFYSVGIGQISSEVPQNLSASRPQDRQFILSSKKLLLSDSGFYLCAWSSGNGYTFGSGTRLTVV.

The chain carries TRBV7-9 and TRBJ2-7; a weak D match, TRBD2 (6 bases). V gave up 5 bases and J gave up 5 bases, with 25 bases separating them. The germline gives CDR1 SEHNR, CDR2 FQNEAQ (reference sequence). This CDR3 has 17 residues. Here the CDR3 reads CASSPRGGGLSIHEQYF. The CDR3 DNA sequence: TGTGCCAGCAGCCCACGGGGAGGAGGGTTAAGTATCCACGAGCAGTACTTC.

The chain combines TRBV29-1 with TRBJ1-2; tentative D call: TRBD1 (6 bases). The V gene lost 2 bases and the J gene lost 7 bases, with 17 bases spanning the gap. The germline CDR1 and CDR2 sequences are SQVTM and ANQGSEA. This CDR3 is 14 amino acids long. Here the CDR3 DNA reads TGCAGCGTTGAACTACAGGGAACGCGCGGTGGCTACACCTTC. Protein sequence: CSVELQGTRGGYTF.

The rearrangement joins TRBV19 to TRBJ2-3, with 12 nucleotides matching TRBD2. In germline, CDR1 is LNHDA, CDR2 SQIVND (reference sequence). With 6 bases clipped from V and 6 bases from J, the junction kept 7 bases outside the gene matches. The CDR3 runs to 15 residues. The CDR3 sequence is CASRGLAGRSDTQYF. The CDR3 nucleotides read TGTGCCAGTAGAGGACTAGCGGGACGTTCTGATACGCAGTATTTT. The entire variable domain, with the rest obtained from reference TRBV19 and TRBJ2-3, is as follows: DGGITQSPKYLFRKEGQNVTLSCEQNLNHDAMYWYRQDPGQGLRLIYYSQIVNDFQKGDIAEGYSVSREKKESFPLTVTSAQKNPTAFYLCASRGLAGRSDTQYFGPGTRLTVL.

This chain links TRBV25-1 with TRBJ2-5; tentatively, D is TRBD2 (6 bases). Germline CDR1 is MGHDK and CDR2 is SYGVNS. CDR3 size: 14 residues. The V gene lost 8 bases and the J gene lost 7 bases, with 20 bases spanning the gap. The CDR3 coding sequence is TGTGCCAGCGGCCCGGGAGTAGGTAGGGGGACCCAGTACTTC. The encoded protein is CASGPGVGRGTQYF.

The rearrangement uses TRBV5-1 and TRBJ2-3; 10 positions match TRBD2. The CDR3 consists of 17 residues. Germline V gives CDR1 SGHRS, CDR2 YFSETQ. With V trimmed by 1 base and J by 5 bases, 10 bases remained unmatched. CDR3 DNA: TGCGCCAGCAGCTTGACGGGACTAGCGTCTAGTGTAGATACGCAGTATTTT. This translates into CASSLTGLASSVDTQYF.

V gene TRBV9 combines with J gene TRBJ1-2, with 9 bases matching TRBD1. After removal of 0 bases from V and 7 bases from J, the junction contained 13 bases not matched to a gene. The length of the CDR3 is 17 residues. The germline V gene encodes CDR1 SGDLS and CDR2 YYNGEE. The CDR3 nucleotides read TGTGCCAGCAGCGTAGATACAGGGGGCGCCTTATACAGTGGCTACACCTTC. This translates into CASSVDTGGALYSGYTF.

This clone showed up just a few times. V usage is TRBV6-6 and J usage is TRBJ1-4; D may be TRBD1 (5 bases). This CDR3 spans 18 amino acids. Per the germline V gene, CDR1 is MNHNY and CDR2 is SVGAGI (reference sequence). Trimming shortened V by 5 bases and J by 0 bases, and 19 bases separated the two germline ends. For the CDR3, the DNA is TGTGCCAGCAGTCGGCGGGGGGAGTTCGGGGCAACTAATGAAAAACTGTTTTTT. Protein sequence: CASSRRGEFGATNEKLFF.

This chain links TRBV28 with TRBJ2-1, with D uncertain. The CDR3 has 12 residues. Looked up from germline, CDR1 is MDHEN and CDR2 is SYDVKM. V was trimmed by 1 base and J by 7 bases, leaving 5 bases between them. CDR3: CASSLSLNEQFF. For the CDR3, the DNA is TGTGCCAGCAGTTTATCCTTAAATGAGCAGTTCTTC. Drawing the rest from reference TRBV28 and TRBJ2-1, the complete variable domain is DVKVTQSSRYLVKRTGEKVFLECVQDMDHENMFWYRQDPGLGLRLIYFSYDVKMKEKGDIPEGYSVSREKKERFSLILESASTNQTSMYLCASSLSLNEQFFGPGTRLTVL.

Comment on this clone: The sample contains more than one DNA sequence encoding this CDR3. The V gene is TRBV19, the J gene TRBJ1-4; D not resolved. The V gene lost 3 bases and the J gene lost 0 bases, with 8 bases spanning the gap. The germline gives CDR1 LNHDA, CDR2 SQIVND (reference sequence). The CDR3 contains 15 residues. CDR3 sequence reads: CASSIRRATNEKLFF. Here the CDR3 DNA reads TGTGCCAGTAGTATCAGGAGGGCAACTAATGAAAAACTGTTTTTT.

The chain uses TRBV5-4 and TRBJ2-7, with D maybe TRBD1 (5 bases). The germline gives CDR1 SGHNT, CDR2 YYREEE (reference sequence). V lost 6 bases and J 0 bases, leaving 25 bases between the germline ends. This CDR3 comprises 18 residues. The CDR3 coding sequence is TGTGCCAGCACCGACAGCCCGACCACTACAACGCGCTCCTACGAGCAGTACTTC. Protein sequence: CASTDSPTTTTRSYEQYF. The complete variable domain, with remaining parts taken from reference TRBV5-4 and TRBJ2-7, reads ETGVTQSPTHLIKTRGQQVTLRCSSQSGHNTVSWYQQALGQGPQFIFQYYREEENGRGNFPPRFSGLQFPNYSSELNVNALELDDSALYLCASTDSPTTTTRSYEQYFGPGTRLTVT.

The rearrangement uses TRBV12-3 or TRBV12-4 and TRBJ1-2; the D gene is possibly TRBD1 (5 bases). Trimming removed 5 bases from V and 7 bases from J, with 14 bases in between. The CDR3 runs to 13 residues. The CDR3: CASSPPPGVGYTF. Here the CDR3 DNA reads TGTGCCAGCAGTCCCCCCCCGGGGGTTGGCTACACCTTC.

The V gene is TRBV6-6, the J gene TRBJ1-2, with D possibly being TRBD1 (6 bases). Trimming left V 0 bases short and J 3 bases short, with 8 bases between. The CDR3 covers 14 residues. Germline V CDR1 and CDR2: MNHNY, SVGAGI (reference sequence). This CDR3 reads CASSYSNRDYGYTF. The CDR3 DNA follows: TGTGCCAGCAGTTACTCGAACAGGGACTATGGCTACACCTTC.

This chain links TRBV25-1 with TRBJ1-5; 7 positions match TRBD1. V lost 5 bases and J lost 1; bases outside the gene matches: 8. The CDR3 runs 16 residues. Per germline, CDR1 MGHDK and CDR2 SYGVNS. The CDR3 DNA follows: TGTGCCAGCAGTTTAGGGGGCAGAGGGAGCAATCAGCCCCAGCATTTT. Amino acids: CASSLGGRGSNQPQHF.

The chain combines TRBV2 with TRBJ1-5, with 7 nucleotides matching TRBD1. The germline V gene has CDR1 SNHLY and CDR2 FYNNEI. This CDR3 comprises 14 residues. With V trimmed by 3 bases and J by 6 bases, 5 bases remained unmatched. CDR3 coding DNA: TGTGCCAGCAGTGAGAGGGGGCAGGGTCAGCCCCAGCATTTT. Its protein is CASSERGQGQPQHF. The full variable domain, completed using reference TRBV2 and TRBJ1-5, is EPEVTQTPSHQVTQMGQEVILRCVPISNHLYFYWYRQILGQKVEFLVSFYNNEISEKSEIFDDQFSVERPDGSNFTLKIRSTKLEDSAMYFCASSERGQGQPQHFGDGTRLSIL.

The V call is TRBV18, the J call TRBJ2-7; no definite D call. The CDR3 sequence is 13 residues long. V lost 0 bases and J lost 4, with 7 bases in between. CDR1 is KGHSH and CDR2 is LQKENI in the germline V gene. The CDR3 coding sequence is TGTGCCAGCTCACCACCAGCGAGGTACGAGCAGTACTTC. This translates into CASSPPARYEQYF.

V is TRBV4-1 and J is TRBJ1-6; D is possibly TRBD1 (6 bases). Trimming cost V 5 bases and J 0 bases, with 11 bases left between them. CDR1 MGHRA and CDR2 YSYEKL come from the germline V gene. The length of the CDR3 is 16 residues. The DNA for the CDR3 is TGCGCCAGCAGCTACGGACAGAGCTCCTATAATTCACCCCTCCACTTT. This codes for CASSYGQSSYNSPLHF.

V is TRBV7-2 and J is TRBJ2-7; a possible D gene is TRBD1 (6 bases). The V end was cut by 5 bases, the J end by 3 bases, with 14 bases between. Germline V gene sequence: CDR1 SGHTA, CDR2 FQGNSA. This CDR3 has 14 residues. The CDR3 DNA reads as TGTGCCAGCAGCGAGGGGGTCAGGGGCTACGAGCAGTACTTC. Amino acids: CASSEGVRGYEQYF.